This T cell receptor (beta chain) was sequenced during a study of cytotoxic CD8 clonotypes in ibrutinib-treated CLL. Whole-study context: Around 25 partial and 2 complete responses; at median about 63 months, around 14 remitted, roughly 12 progressed.

Study-wide results and limits: In comparison with age-matched healthy donors, baseline clonality was higher and tracked circulating CD8+ T-cell counts.

A note on this clone: What it binds is unknown.

After removal of 0 bases from V and 7 bases from J, the junction contained 6 bases not matched to a gene. The V gene's germline CDR1 is SGDLS and CDR2 YYNGEE. The CDR3 sequence is 16 residues long. The table came from immunoSEQ multiplex PCR; TCRdb's copy has only in-frame clones and leaves some out. Of approximately 90,000 clones in the sample, around 77% are singletons; the top ten hold roughly 25%. Specimen: PBMCs, collected after 24 months of ibrutinib treatment. This rearrangement joins TRBV9 to TRBJ2-1; 11 bases are a match to TRBD1. This TCR was recovered from a human donor with chronic lymphocytic leukemia. The CDR3 protein is CASSVVGQGARNEQFF. DNA for the CDR3: TGTGCCAGCAGCGTAGTAGGACAGGGGGCTCGGAATGAGCAGTTCTTC.